The subject of this entry is one TCR beta chain. Germline lookup yields CDR1 SGHTA and CDR2 FQGNSA. The CDR3 totals 13 residues. V lost 8 bases to trimming and J lost 6 bases, with 15 bases between them. In the original workflow: Cell counts per sample came from amplifying reference gene primers. Repertoires were generated with immunoSEQ multiplex PCR, while TCRdb's copy carries only in-frame clones and drops some. The V and J calls and clone size are taken from that table; D and trimming were inferred from the DNA. The sample includes over 75,000 clones, 70% to 85% of them seen just once. These data are taken from a study of blood T cell repertoires in COVID-19. Study at large: Researchers got acute and convalescent COVID-19 samples from the United States, Italy and Spain. PBMCs, B-cell-depleted T cells, or T cells were the source of the cDNA or gDNA that made up the material.

Sequences were obtained from peripheral blood. The chain has TRBV7-2 and TRBJ2-3; D unclear. The source is a man aged 65 to 79 with acute or convalescent COVID-19. This CDR3 reads CASGFRSGDTQYF. CDR3 nucleotide sequence: TGTGCCAGCGGGTTTAGGAGTGGGGATACGCAGTATTTT.